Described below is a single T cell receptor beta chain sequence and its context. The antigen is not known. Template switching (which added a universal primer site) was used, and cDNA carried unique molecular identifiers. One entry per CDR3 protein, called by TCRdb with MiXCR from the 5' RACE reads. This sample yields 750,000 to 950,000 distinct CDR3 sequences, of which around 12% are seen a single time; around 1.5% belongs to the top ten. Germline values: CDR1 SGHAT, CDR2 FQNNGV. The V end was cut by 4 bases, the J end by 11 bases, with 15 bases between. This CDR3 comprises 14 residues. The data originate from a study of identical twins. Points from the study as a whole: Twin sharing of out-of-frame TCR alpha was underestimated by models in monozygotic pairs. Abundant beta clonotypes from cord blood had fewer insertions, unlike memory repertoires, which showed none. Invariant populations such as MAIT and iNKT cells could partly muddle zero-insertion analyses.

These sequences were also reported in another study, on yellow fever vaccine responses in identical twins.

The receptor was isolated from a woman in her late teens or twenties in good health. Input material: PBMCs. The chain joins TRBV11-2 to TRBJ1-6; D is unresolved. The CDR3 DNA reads TGTGCCAGCAGCTCCTCCGGCGTCGGGGCACCCCTCCACTTT. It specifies CASSSSGVGAPLHF.